The entry below describes one T cell receptor (beta chain). Its cognate antigen is unknown. Germline CDR1 SGHDN, CDR2 FVKESK. Between the trimmed V and J ends, which lost 1 base and 7 bases, there was a span of 25 bases. This CDR3 has 18 amino acids. This sample is drawn from a study of T cell responses to AZD1222 COVID-19 vaccine. TCRdb keeps only in-frame clones here, not all; method: immunoSEQ multiplex PCR. This sample has tens of thousands of clones; around 82% occur once, and the top ten carry 20% to 25%. Study-wide results and caveats: In a largely white British group with more females than males, clonal diversity was possibly underestimated.

The chain links TRBV14 to TRBJ1-2; possible D gene TRBD1, 6 bases. Sequenced here: peripheral blood, sampled on day 0 of AZD1222 vaccination. This clonotype originated in an adult in good health. The CDR3: CASSQVFFVGRGTGGYTF. The CDR3 DNA follows: TGTGCCAGCAGCCAAGTGTTTTTCGTTGGCAGGGGTACAGGTGGCTACACCTTC.